This T cell receptor (beta chain) was identified in a study of cytomegalovirus exposure and HLA in healthy donors. Whole-study findings and limits: Some TCR beta chains (more than 150 of them) were listed as cytomegalovirus-associated. In a later analysis, a missense DCLRE1C variant was linked to TCR beta V- and J-gene trimming. Reported findings show TCR beta sequences accurately forecast HLA-A and HLA-B alleles in most subjects.

The PCR was carried out with 60 Vbeta primers and 13 Jbeta primers. Method: immunoSEQ multiplex PCR; TCRdb's copy keeps in-frame clones and lacks some. The data contain under 150,000 clones, more than 60% of them singletons. There are a few counts of this clone. The antigen remains undetermined. Trimming at V came to 5 bases and at J to 2 bases, leaving 7 bases not matched to a gene. The CDR3 spans 15 residues. From germline, CDR1 is KGHSH and CDR2 LQKENI. The chain combines TRBV18 with TRBJ2-7, with 9 bases matching TRBD1. The specimen sequenced was PBMCs. The sequence was collected from a man aged 25 to 40 in good health and CMV-seronegative. The CDR3 DNA reads as TGTGCCAGCTCATCTCGGACAGGGGAAACCTACGAGCAGTACTTC. Residues: CASSSRTGETYEQYF.